Below are 30 T cell receptor beta chains sequenced from a single sample in a study of tumor-infiltrating lymphocytes in primary liver carcinoma. Unsorted bulk tissue, roughly 19-34 mg of it, served as the source for co-extraction of RNA and DNA. With around 450 ng total RNA as template and a constant-region primer, TCR beta cDNA was made. Each TCR beta library was derived from three nested multiplex PCR rounds that employed slightly modified ARM-PCR. The study ran its first two PCR rounds for 9 to 10 cycles each, using TRBV1-TRBV30 forward primers and a C-beta reverse primer. TCRdb reprocessed the multiplex PCR reads with MiXCR, giving one entry per CDR3 protein. The table has roughly 49,000 distinct CDR3 sequences, around 77% seen once. The sequencing sample was made of liver tumor tissue from sampling region 5. Subset denoted: tumor region T5, tumor centre. These receptors all stem from a man between 35 and 55 years old with primary liver carcinoma and hepatitis B virus infection.

Concerning this clonotype itself: This may stem from a read error, because a much larger clone lies one nucleotide away. This chain links TRBV24-1 with TRBJ1-1, with D unresolved. The germline CDR1 and CDR2 sequences are KGHDR and SFDVKD. CDR3 length equals 11 residues. The CDR3: CAASDGVIAFF. Here the CDR3 DNA reads TGTGCCGCCAGTGATGGGGTGATCGCTTTCTTT.

The V gene is TRBV12-3 or TRBV12-4, the J gene TRBJ2-5; 12 positions match TRBD2. The CDR3 loop spans 17 amino acids. V gave up 2 bases and J gave up 5 bases; unmatched junction bases: 9. The CDR3 DNA reads as TGTGCCAGCAGTTTAAGACTAGCGGGAGTGCCATGGGAGACCCAGTACTTC. Its translation: CASSLRLAGVPWETQYF.

With respect to this clonotype: A much larger clone lies one base from this, so it may be a read error. The chain employs TRBV28 and TRBJ1-5; 7 bases map to TRBD1. The V gene's germline CDR1 is MDHEN and CDR2 SYDVKM. CDR3 length: 16 residues. The CDR3 region has the DNA TGTGCCAGCAGTCACCGGAGGGGGGACAGCAATCAGCCCCAGCGTTTT. Translation gives CASSHRRGDSNQPQRF.

Notes on this clonotype: A read error is likely, as this CDR3 ends without the conserved phenylalanine or tryptophan. The chain employs TRBV12-3 or TRBV12-4 and TRBJ2-5; TRBD1 matches 7 bases. CDR3 length equals 13 residues. Trimming cost V 6 bases and J 8 bases; bases outside gene matches: 9. The CDR3 sequence is CASSRRGTETQYS. CDR3 coding DNA: TGTGCCAGCAGCCGAAGAGGGACAGAAACCCAGTACTCC.

Turning to this clonotype: One end of the junction is discordant with germline, which a read error may explain. The chain combines TRBV11-2 with TRBJ2-6, with 8 bases aligning to TRBD1. The CDR3 sequence is 21 residues long. Per the germline V gene, CDR1 is SGHAT and CDR2 is FQNNGV. CDR3 nucleotides: TGTGCCAGCAGCATGCGGGGAGACAGGGGCATTTCCCTCTCTGGGGCCAAAGTCCTGACATTC. This sequence encodes CASSMRGDRGISLSGAKVLTF.

In regard to this clonotype: Mismatch with germline at one junction end may stem from a read error. The chain uses TRBV6-2 or TRBV6-3 and TRBJ2-3, with D possibly matching TRBD1 (5 bases). This CDR3 contains 15 residues. CDR1 and CDR2 (germline): MNHEY, SVGEGT. The CDR3 DNA reads TGTTCCAGCAGTAGACAATGGACACTTTTGGATACGCAGTATTTT. Translating gives CSSSRQWTLLDTQYF.

To note about this clonotype: One end of the junction fails to match germline, which may point to a read error. The CDR3 is CASSQEASGTYEQYF. CDR3 DNA sequence: TGTGCCAGTAGCCAAGAGGCTAGCGGGACGTACGAGCAGTACTTC. The chain combines TRBV4-2 with TRBJ2-7, with 9 nucleotides matching TRBD2. Germline values: CDR1 LGHNA, CDR2 YNFKEQ. The length of the CDR3 is 15 residues.

This clonotype was seen more than once but under ten times. Since no conserved phenylalanine or tryptophan closes the CDR3, a read error is the likely cause. This rearrangement joins TRBV6-5 to TRBJ2-5; TRBD2 might be the D (5 bases). Germline V gene data show CDR1 as MNHEY and CDR2 as SVGAGI. CDR3 length equals 17 residues. DNA for the CDR3: TGTGCCAGCAGTTACTCGAGTAGTTGCGGGTCCCAAGAGGCCCAGTACATC. Its protein product is CASSYSSSCGSQEAQYI.

V and J are TRBV12-3 or TRBV12-4 and TRBJ2-7, with 7 bases aligning to TRBD1. V dropped 3 bases and J dropped 7; count of bases not matched to a gene: 6. The CDR3 is 13 amino acids. The CDR3 loop is CASSLGTVGEQYF. The CDR3, as DNA: TGTGCCAGCAGTTTGGGGACAGTGGGTGAGCAGTACTTC.

The chain is built from TRBV7-9 and TRBJ2-1; D unresolved. Germline V CDR1 and CDR2: SEHNR, FQNEAQ (reference sequence). The CDR3 consists of 12 residues. Trimming left V 7 bases short and J 13 bases short, with 17 bases between. Here the CDR3 reads CASNSERGEQFF. CDR3 in DNA: TGTGCCAGCAACTCGGAGCGTGGTGAACAGTTCTTC.

This clonotype was counted many times. The chain joins TRBV4-3 to TRBJ2-3; TRBD2 might be the D (5 bases). Trimming removed 2 bases at V and 0 bases at J, with 21 bases between. Germline loops: CDR1 LGHNA, CDR2 YSLEER. This CDR3 has 19 amino acids. This chain's CDR3 is CASSQSWHEGRTSTDTQYF. For the CDR3, the DNA is TGCGCCAGCAGCCAATCTTGGCATGAGGGCCGAACTAGCACAGATACGCAGTATTTT.

With respect to this clonotype: Its ends do not fully match the called genes, so a read error is possible. The chain links TRBV30 to TRBJ1-2; D is possibly TRBD1 (6 bases). The CDR3 totals 14 residues. The germline CDR1 and CDR2 sequences are GTSNPN and SVGIG (reference sequence). The CDR3 bases are TGTCCCTGGAGTGCCCAGACAGGTGATCATGGCTACACCTTC. Its protein product is CPWSAQTGDHGYTF.

For this clonotype: The final CDR3 position lacks the conserved phenylalanine or tryptophan, pointing to a likely read error. The CDR3 is CSIDGGMGEELFL. CDR3 coding DNA: TGCAGCATTGACGGAGGGATGGGTGAAGAACTGTTTTTA. V and J are TRBV29-1 and TRBJ1-4; D remains unclear. The germline V gene encodes CDR1 SQVTM and CDR2 ANQGSEA. This CDR3 region has 13 residues.

Notes on this clonotype: The junction does not match germline at one end; this may be a read error. This chain joins TRBV19 and TRBJ1-6; a possible D gene is TRBD1 (6 bases). The V gene's germline CDR1 is LNHDA and CDR2 SQIVND (reference sequence). CDR3 length equals 12 residues. The CDR3 coding sequence is TGTGCCACGGGGACACTTGATTCACCCCTCCGCTTC. Amino acid sequence: CATGTLDSPLRF.

The chain employs TRBV4-3 and TRBJ2-7; D perhaps matches TRBD2 (5 bases). The V gene's germline CDR1 is LGHNA and CDR2 YSLEER. The CDR3 is 12 amino acids. Trimming took off 6 bases at V and 7 bases at J, with 13 bases between the two ends. CDR3 DNA: TGCGCCAGCAGTCAGGCAGAGGGAGAGCAGTACTTC. It yields the protein CASSQAEGEQYF.

Concerning this clonotype: At one boundary the junction diverges from the germline segment, which might be a read error. The CDR3 region is CTSSSRRDSSNYGYTF. CDR3 DNA sequence: TGTACTAGCAGTTCTAGGCGGGACAGCTCTAACTATGGCTACACTTTC. The chain recombines TRBV6-6 with TRBJ1-2, with TRBD1 matching over 7 bases. The germline CDR1 and CDR2 sequences are MNHNY and SVGAGI (reference sequence). The length of the CDR3 is 16 residues.

As to this clonotype: The junction departs from germline at one end; a sequencing error may be responsible. V gene TRBV29-1 combines with J gene TRBJ2-1; perhaps TRBD2 as D (5 bases). There are 14 residues in the CDR3. Germline values: CDR1 SQVTM, CDR2 ANQGSEA. CDR3 amino acids: CSVEPSSIYNERFF. Here the CDR3 DNA reads TGCAGTGTTGAACCTAGCAGCATCTACAATGAGCGGTTCTTC.

Note on this clonotype: One junction end does not reproduce the germline sequence, and a read error may be involved. The rearrangement links TRBV6-1 to TRBJ1-3; tentative D call: TRBD1 (5 bases). The CDR3 has 13 amino acids. CDR1 is MNHNS, CDR2 SASEGT, per germline. This CDR3 is CASSEGTVDTTYF. In DNA, the CDR3 is TGTGCCAGCAGTGAAGGGACCGTGGACACCACATATTTT.

To note about this clonotype: As the CDR3 is not closed by the conserved phenylalanine or tryptophan, this likely results from a read error. J is TRBJ2-5 and V is TRBV6-2 or TRBV6-3; no reliable D call. The CDR3 is 12 amino acids. The V gene's germline CDR1 is MNHEY and CDR2 SVGEGT. The CDR3 loop is CVSSPEEETQYL. Written as DNA, the CDR3 is TGTGTCAGCAGCCCAGAAGAAGAGACCCAGTACTTA.

Remarks on this clonotype: The germline gene is not matched at one end of the junction; a read error may be the cause. The chain links TRBV11-2 to TRBJ2-7; 9 nucleotides line up with TRBD2. From germline, CDR1 is SGHAT and CDR2 FQNNGV. The CDR3 is 16 amino acids. CDR3 region: CASSLDLSGSWVEQLF. The CDR3 DNA follows: TGTGCCAGCAGCTTAGATCTTAGCGGGAGCTGGGTCGAGCAGTTGTTC.

On this clonotype itself: A read error may produce the germline difference seen at one junction end. This chain uses TRBV6-1 with TRBJ2-5; either TRBD1 or TRBD2 may supply D (5 bases each). The CDR3 runs to 16 residues. The germline gives CDR1 MNHNS, CDR2 SASEGT. The CDR3 region is CASSEPPRGSQEIQHF. The CDR3 region has the DNA TGTGCCAGCAGTGAACCACCACGGGGCAGTCAAGAAATCCAGCACTTC.

Regarding this clonotype: The junction and the germline gene differ at one end; a read error may be behind it. The rearrangement uses TRBV12-3 or TRBV12-4 and TRBJ1-4; maybe TRBD1 (5 bases). The CDR3 loop spans 15 amino acids. This CDR3 is CTSSFCLGGNEKLFF. CDR3 nucleotides: TGTACCAGCAGTTTCTGTCTGGGGGGGAATGAAAAACTGTTTTTT.

A word on this clonotype: The conserved final phenylalanine or tryptophan is absent from the CDR3, which likely points to a read error. The V gene is TRBV29-1, the J gene TRBJ1-2, with D unclear. This CDR3 has 11 residues. Germline V gene sequence: CDR1 SQVTM, CDR2 ANQGSEA. In DNA, the CDR3 is TGCTGCGTTGTAGGGCCCTATGGCTACACCATC. Translation gives CCVVGPYGYTI.

For this clonotype: An end of the junction does not agree with germline; a read error may underlie this. The gene calls are TRBV7-8 and TRBJ2-1; perhaps TRBD1 as D (5 bases). The CDR3 spans 16 residues. Germline V lookup: CDR1 SGHVS, CDR2 FQNEAQ. The CDR3 DNA reads TGTGCCGGCAGGCAGGCAGGGCTAAGGTCCTACAATGAGCAGTTCTTC. This sequence encodes CAGRQAGLRSYNEQFF.

Concerning this clonotype itself: The junction does not match germline at one end; this may be a read error. The chain couples TRBV4-3 to TRBJ2-5; 11 bases are shared with TRBD2. CDR1 and CDR2 from the germline V gene are LGHNA and YSLEER. This CDR3 contains 17 residues. The CDR3 region is CVSGQAASGRTGETQYF. CDR3 sequence (DNA): TGCGTCAGCGGCCAAGCGGCTAGCGGGAGGACTGGTGAGACTCAGTACTTC.

As concerns this clonotype: Its ends do not fully match the called genes, so a read error is possible. This chain links TRBV20-1 with TRBJ2-1; D is uncertain. CDR1 DFQATT and CDR2 SNEGSKA come from the germline V gene (reference sequence). The length of the CDR3 is 16 residues. Here the CDR3 reads CNARDQRAFLGNEQFF. CDR3 nucleotides: TGCAATGCTAGAGACCAAAGGGCTTTCCTGGGCAATGAGCAGTTCTTC.

The chain joins TRBV7-9 to TRBJ2-3; D not resolved. Germline V lookup: CDR1 SEHNR, CDR2 FQNEAQ (reference sequence). Trimming cost V 1 base and J 14 bases, with 13 bases left between them. CDR3 length: 12 amino acids. The CDR3 coding sequence is TGTGCCAGCAGCTTAGTCTACCCACGGTTGTATTTT. Its protein product is CASSLVYPRLYF.

This clonotype was observed a few times. A read error is likely, as this CDR3 ends without the conserved phenylalanine or tryptophan. The rearrangement links TRBV4-2 to TRBJ2-1, with D possibly matching TRBD2 (7 bases). The CDR3 is 16 residues long. Looked up from germline, CDR1 is LGHNA and CDR2 is YNFKEQ. Trimming took 3 bases from V and 4 from J, leaving 16 bases between them. CDR3 residues: CASSHAGGQGYNEQFI. The CDR3 DNA is TGTGCCAGCAGCCACGCCGGGGGGCAGGGGTACAATGAGCAGTTCATC.

Concerning this clonotype itself: Germline and junction disagree at one end, which may indicate a read error. The chain carries TRBV11-1 and TRBJ2-3, with 9 bases identical to TRBD2. Germline CDR1 SGHAT, CDR2 FQDESV (reference sequence). The length of the CDR3 is 16 residues. The CDR3 loop is CASSPSPSGKAYTQFF. The CDR3 DNA sequence: TGTGCCAGCAGCCCCTCCCCTAGCGGGAAAGCGTATACGCAGTTTTTT.

The chain recombines TRBV6-1 with TRBJ2-2; the match to TRBD1 covers 8 bases. The CDR3 spans 12 residues. Germline lookup yields CDR1 MNHNS and CDR2 SASEGT. In DNA, the CDR3 is TGTGTCAGTAGACAGGGGAACGGGGAGCTGTTTTTT. It codes for CVSRQGNGELFF.